The present T cell receptor (beta chain) was sequenced within a study of blood T cells in healthy people across ages. In germline, CDR1 is SQVTM, CDR2 ANQGSEA. The CDR3 sequence is 14 residues long. Trimming shortened V by 5 bases and J by 1 base, and 14 bases separated the two germline ends. The second PCR ran 7 to 11 cycles with a sample-barcoded 5' primer and J-beta primers. TCRdb processed the 5' RACE reads anew with MiXCR; each CDR3 protein has one entry. The sample lists about 640,000 distinct CDR3 sequences; about 30% were seen once. The V gene is TRBV29-1, the J gene TRBJ1-1; D uncertain. Source material: blood. The sequence derives from a woman of 80 years or more in good health. DNA of the CDR3: TGCAGCGTTACGTCGACTTCGGGGAACACTGAAGCTTTCTTT. Translation gives CSVTSTSGNTEAFF.